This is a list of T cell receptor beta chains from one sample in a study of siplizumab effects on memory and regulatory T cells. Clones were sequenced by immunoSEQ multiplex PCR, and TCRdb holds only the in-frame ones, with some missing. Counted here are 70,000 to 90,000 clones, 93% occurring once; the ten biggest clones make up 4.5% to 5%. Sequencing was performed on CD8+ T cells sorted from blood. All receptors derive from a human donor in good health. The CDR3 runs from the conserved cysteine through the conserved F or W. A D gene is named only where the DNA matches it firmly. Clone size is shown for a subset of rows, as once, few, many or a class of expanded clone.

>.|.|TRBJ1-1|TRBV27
TGTGCCAGCAGTTCTGCAGGGCCCTCGGAAGCTTTCTTT
CASSSAGPSEAFF
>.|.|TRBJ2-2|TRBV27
TGTGCCAGCGCGGTCGTCCCCGGGGGTTGGCTGTTTTTT
CASAVVPGGWLFF
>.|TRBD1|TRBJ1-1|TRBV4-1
TGCGCCAGCAGCCTCACAGGGGAGGGGACTGAAGCTTTCTTT
CASSLTGEGTEAFF
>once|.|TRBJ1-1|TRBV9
TGTGCCAGCAGCGTGGGAGGGGGGACCGCTGAAGCTTTCTTT
CASSVGGGTAEAFF
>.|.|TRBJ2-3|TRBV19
TGTGCCAGTAGTATCGGACAGCCGATAACAGATACGCAGTATTTT
CASSIGQPITDTQYF
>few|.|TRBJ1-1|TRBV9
TGTGCCAGCAGCGGAGGACACAACACTGAAGCTTTCTTT
CASSGGHNTEAFF
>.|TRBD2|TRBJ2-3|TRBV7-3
TGTGCCAGCAGCTTAGGCGGGGGGGCAGCAGATACGCAGTATTTT
CASSLGGGAADTQYF
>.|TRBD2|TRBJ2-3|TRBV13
TGTGCCAGCAGCGAGACTCCTAGCGGGGGGGCTGGTACGCAGTATTTT
CASSETPSGGAGTQYF
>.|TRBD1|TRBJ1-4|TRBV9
TGTGCCAGCACCCAGGGGGCAGCTAATGAAAAACTGTTTTTT
CASTQGAANEKLFF
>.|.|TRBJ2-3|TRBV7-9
TGTGCCAGCAGCTTAGCTGGTAGCGAGATTTCCACAGATACGCAGTATTTT
CASSLAGSEISTDTQYF